This TCR beta chain came from a study of blood T cell repertoires in COVID-19. As for the study in general: Sites across the United States, Italy and Spain contributed samples from acute and convalescent COVID-19. T cells, B-cell-depleted T cells, or PBMCs provided the cDNA or gDNA that served as material.

The CDR3 extends over 15 amino acids. Per the germline V gene, CDR1 is SGHAT and CDR2 is FQNNGV. Trimming took off 1 base at V and 2 bases at J, with 11 bases between the two ends. Original handling: By means of reference gene primer amplification, nucleated cell counts were estimated. Clones were sequenced by immunoSEQ multiplex PCR, and TCRdb holds only the in-frame ones, with some missing. The V and J calls and clone size come from that table; D and trimming were worked out from the DNA. The sample lists roughly 230,000 clones, around 88% occurring once. This clonotype was sampled from a middle-aged man with active or convalescent COVID-19. The rearrangement uses TRBV11-2 and TRBJ1-2; D gene uncertain. The source material was peripheral blood. This CDR3 is CASSLGLQPNYGYTF. The CDR3 DNA is TGTGCCAGCAGCTTAGGATTACAGCCGAACTATGGCTACACCTTC.